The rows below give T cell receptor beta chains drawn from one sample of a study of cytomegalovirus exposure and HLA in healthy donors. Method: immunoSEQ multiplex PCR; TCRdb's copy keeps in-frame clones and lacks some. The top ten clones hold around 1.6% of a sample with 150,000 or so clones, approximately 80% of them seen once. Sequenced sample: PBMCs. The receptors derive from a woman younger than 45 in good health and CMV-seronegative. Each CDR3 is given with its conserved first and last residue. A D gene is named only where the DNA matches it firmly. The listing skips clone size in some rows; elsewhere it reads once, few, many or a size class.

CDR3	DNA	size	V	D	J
CAWSITGTISYEQYF	TGTGCCTGGAGTATAACCGGGACTATTTCCTACGAGCAGTACTTC	-	TRBV30	TRBD2	TRBJ2-7
CASSGQGGGQPQHF	TGTGCCAGCAGTGGCCAGGGAGGCGGACAGCCCCAGCATTTT	-	TRBV6-1	-	TRBJ1-5
CASGFFSGPYEQYF	TGTGCTAGTGGTTTTTTTAGCGGTCCCTACGAGCAGTACTTC	-	TRBV12-5	-	TRBJ2-7
CASSLVVSGEQYF	TGTGCCAGCAGCTTGGTGGTATCGGGCGAGCAGTACTTC	-	TRBV5-4	-	TRBJ2-7
CASRPSQGSTEAFF	TGTGCCAGCAGGCCGTCACAGGGATCTACTGAAGCTTTCTTT	-	TRBV6-5	-	TRBJ1-1
CSSSPTGTQQDEQYF	TGTTCCAGCAGCCCGACAGGGACCCAGCAGGACGAGCAGTACTTC	-	TRBV7-9	TRBD1	TRBJ2-7
CAWRTGGVGGYTF	TGTGCCTGGAGGACAGGGGGCGTGGGAGGCTACACCTTC	-	TRBV30	TRBD1	TRBJ1-2
CASVAGGVYNEQFF	TGTGCCAGCGTTGCGGGGGGAGTATACAATGAGCAGTTCTTC	few	TRBV6-1	TRBD2	TRBJ2-1
CASSITSDTDTQYF	TGTGCCAGTAGTATCACTAGCGATACAGATACGCAGTATTTT	-	TRBV19	TRBD2	TRBJ2-3
CASSPGTGVFYEQYF	TGTGCCAGCTCACCCGGGACAGGGGTCTTCTACGAGCAGTACTTC	-	TRBV18	TRBD1	TRBJ2-7
CASSGQQSVGQHF	TGTGCCAGCAGTGGACAGCAATCAGTGGGCCAGCATTTT	few	TRBV2	-	TRBJ1-5
CASSQDGAGGTGGGYTF	TGCGCCAGCAGCCAAGATGGCGCGGGGGGCACGGGGGGTGGCTACACCTTC	-	TRBV4-3	-	TRBJ1-2
CANGDSNQPQHF	TGTGCCAACGGGGATAGCAATCAGCCCCAGCATTTT	-	TRBV28	-	TRBJ1-5
CASSPRLAVQETQYF	TGTGCCAGCAGTCCCAGACTAGCGGTCCAAGAGACCCAGTACTTC	-	TRBV6-1	TRBD2	TRBJ2-5
CASSLYRSTTNEKLFF	TGTGCCAGCAGCTTATACAGGTCGACAACTAATGAAAAACTGTTTTTT	-	TRBV7-9	-	TRBJ1-4
CASSDPGTAYGYTF	TGTGCCAGCAGCGACCCCGGGACAGCCTATGGCTACACCTTC	-	TRBV7-9	TRBD1	TRBJ1-2
CASSYGDWNTDTQYF	TGTGCCAGCAGCTACGGGGACTGGAACACAGATACGCAGTATTTT	-	TRBV7-6	-	TRBJ2-3
CASSLVSRVFYEQYF	TGTGCCAGCAGCTTGGTTTCGAGGGTCTTCTACGAGCAGTACTTC	-	TRBV5-6	-	TRBJ2-7
CASGQVRETQYF	TGTGCCAGCGGCCAGGTGAGAGAGACCCAGTACTTC	-	TRBV18	-	TRBJ2-5
CSVATQVDTEAFF	TGCAGCGTTGCCACACAAGTGGACACTGAAGCTTTCTTT	-	TRBV29-1	-	TRBJ1-1
CASSSLSGGRSYEQYF	TGTGCCAGCAGTTCCCTTAGCGGGGGGCGCTCCTACGAGCAGTACTTC	-	TRBV6-5	TRBD2	TRBJ2-7
CASSTDRVGQETQYF	TGTGCCAGCAGTACGGACAGGGTGGGCCAAGAGACCCAGTACTTC	once	TRBV6-5	TRBD1	TRBJ2-5
CASSLTPGWYNEQFF	TGTGCCAGCAGTTTAACTCCGGGATGGTACAATGAGCAGTTCTTC	-	TRBV27	-	TRBJ2-1
CASSSQREGSYEQYF	TGTGCCAGCAGCTCTCAGCGGGAGGGTTCCTACGAGCAGTACTTC	-	TRBV7-9	TRBD2	TRBJ2-7
CASRTWGGNTEAFF	TGTGCCAGCAGGACATGGGGGGGGAACACTGAAGCTTTCTTT	-	TRBV2	-	TRBJ1-1
CASRGEGGTDTQYF	TGCGCCAGCAGAGGGGAGGGAGGCACAGATACGCAGTATTTT	-	TRBV5-1	TRBD2	TRBJ2-3
CAISEQDSDTQYF	TGTGCCATCAGTGAACAAGACTCAGATACGCAGTATTTT	-	TRBV10-3	-	TRBJ2-3